The 30 T cell receptor beta chains below were found in one sample sequenced in a study of response to subunit inactivated influenza vaccine. TCRdb analysed the RT-PCR reads with MiXCR anew, one entry per CDR3 protein. The sample has approximately 500,000 distinct CDR3 sequences; under 25% are singletons. These same records also appear under a second study, on T cells expressing NK-cell markers. That paper adds: TCR beta libraries carry UMIs added by 5'RACE template switching.

The input for sequencing was CD4+ T cells sorted from PBMCs, taken 12 days after vaccination. These receptors were obtained from a man between 50 and 59 years old who received an inactivated influenza vaccine.

This clonotype has only a few counts. The chain couples TRBV6-1 to TRBJ2-5; no clear D gene. Germline V CDR1 and CDR2: MNHNS, SASEGT. The CDR3 is 13 residues long. V lost 2 bases, J lost 2 bases, and 6 bases lay in between. CDR3 DNA: TGTGCCAGCAGTGAATGGTTTCAAGAGACCCAGTACTTC. It is translated as CASSEWFQETQYF.

This clonotype was observed a few times. The rearrangement links TRBV7-3 to TRBJ1-1; tentative D call: TRBD1 (5 bases). The CDR3 is 14 amino acids. Germline CDR1 is SGHTA and CDR2 is FQGTGA. Trimming removed 6 bases from V and 1 base from J, with 12 bases in between. CDR3 amino acids: CASRQDRANTEAFF. The CDR3 region has the DNA TGTGCCAGCAGACAAGACAGAGCGAACACTGAAGCTTTCTTT.

This clonotype has only a few counts. J is TRBJ2-1 and V is TRBV3-1; TRBD2 matches at 7 bases. This CDR3 spans 14 amino acids. Germline lookup yields CDR1 LGHDT and CDR2 YNNKEL (reference sequence). The junction had 7 bases not matched to a gene; V was cut back by 6 bases and J by 5 bases. CDR3 in amino acids: CASRLTAGDNEQFF. The DNA of the CDR3 is TGTGCCAGCAGACTCACCGCGGGGGACAATGAGCAGTTCTTC.

The J gene is TRBJ2-7, the V gene TRBV12-3 or TRBV12-4; possible D gene TRBD2, 5 bases. V lost 6 bases and J lost 6, with 15 bases in between. The CDR3 is 13 amino acids. The DNA for the CDR3 is TGTGCCAGCAGGCACGGGCAGGAGGCCGAGCAGTACTTC. This codes for CASRHGQEAEQYF.

The rearrangement uses TRBV6-2 or TRBV6-3 and TRBJ2-5; 7 nucleotides agree with TRBD2. The CDR3 is 13 residues long. J gave up 2 bases and V 7 bases, and 4 bases lay outside the gene matches. Germline V CDR1 and CDR2: MNHEY, SVGEGT. The CDR3 DNA sequence: TGTGCCAGCAACGGGGGACTACAAGAGACCCAGTACTTC. It yields the protein CASNGGLQETQYF.

The V and J genes are TRBV5-1 and TRBJ1-1; D perhaps matches TRBD1 (5 bases). Germline CDR1 SGHRS, CDR2 YFSETQ. Trimming took off 3 bases at V and 1 base at J, with 16 bases between the two ends. This CDR3 is built from 16 residues. The CDR3 region is CASSSGLPGPNTEAFF. The CDR3 DNA is TGCGCCAGCAGCTCGGGTCTACCGGGGCCGAACACTGAAGCTTTCTTT.

This clonotype was seen only a few times. The chain employs TRBV12-3 or TRBV12-4 and TRBJ2-7, with TRBD2 matching over 7 bases. J gave up 5 bases and V 3 bases, and 10 bases lay outside the gene matches. This CDR3 is 15 amino acids long. The CDR3 loop reads CASSLNRGVPHEQYF. CDR3 coding DNA: TGTGCCAGCAGTTTGAATCGGGGGGTTCCCCACGAGCAGTACTTC.

Only a few counts were recorded for this clonotype. The chain uses TRBV11-2 and TRBJ2-7, with 10 positions matching TRBD2. There are 17 residues in the CDR3. Germline V gene lookup returns CDR1 SGHAT and CDR2 FQNNGV. V lost 5 bases, J lost 4 bases, and 14 bases stayed unmatched. The CDR3 DNA follows: TGTGCCAGCAGCGCTTCCGTAGGGACTAGCGCGATGTACGAGCAGTACTTC. It specifies CASSASVGTSAMYEQYF.

This chain links TRBV27 with TRBJ2-7; maybe TRBD2 (6 bases). Trimming stripped 2 bases from V and 3 bases from J, with 17 bases between. This CDR3 is built from 16 residues. Germline assignment: CDR1 MNHEY and CDR2 SMNVEV (reference sequence). The DNA for the CDR3 is TGTGCCAGCAGTTTACGGCCGGTAGCGGAGTTCTACGAGCAGTACTTC. Translation: CASSLRPVAEFYEQYF.

This clonotype was seen a few times. The V gene is TRBV20-1, the J gene TRBJ2-6; weak D call: TRBD1 (6 bases). The germline V and J ends were trimmed by 6 bases and 2 bases, with 14 bases remaining between them. The germline gives CDR1 DFQATT, CDR2 SNEGSKA (reference sequence). This CDR3 region has 15 residues. CDR3 DNA: TGCAGTGCAAAGCTCCCAGGGGCTGGGGCCAACGTCCTGACTTTC. The encoded protein is CSAKLPGAGANVLTF.

The chain is built from TRBV24-1 and TRBJ2-1, with 9 bases that match TRBD2. The CDR3 runs 13 residues. Germline values: CDR1 KGHDR, CDR2 SFDVKD. The junction had 9 bases not matched to a gene; V was cut back by 4 bases and J by 15 bases. The CDR3 sequence: CATSDLSGSSRFF. CDR3 coding DNA: TGTGCCACCAGTGACCTTAGCGGGAGTTCGAGGTTCTTC.

This chain uses TRBV5-1 with TRBJ2-7, with D possibly matching TRBD1 (5 bases). V lost 5 bases and J lost 6, with 21 bases in between. The CDR3 runs to 15 residues. The V gene's germline CDR1 is SGHRS and CDR2 YFSETQ. CDR3 protein: CASSSSGSRVIEQYF. DNA for the CDR3: TGCGCCAGCAGTTCCTCAGGGTCTCGTGTTATCGAGCAGTACTTC.

This clonotype turned up a few times. This rearrangement joins TRBV10-2 to TRBJ2-7; D perhaps matches TRBD1 (5 bases). Germline assignment: CDR1 WSHSY and CDR2 SAAADI. The CDR3 covers 17 residues. Trimming cost V 9 bases and J 5 bases, with 29 bases left between them. CDR3 sequence reads: CARLGKRRGNKVDEQYF. CDR3 coding DNA: TGCGCCAGACTTGGGAAGCGTAGGGGAAATAAGGTCGACGAGCAGTACTTC.

This clonotype was detected only a few times. CDR3 sequence: CASSQARTGGNSPLHF. The CDR3 DNA reads TGCGCCAGCAGCCAAGCCCGGACAGGAGGGAATTCACCCCTCCACTTT. This chain links TRBV4-3 with TRBJ1-6; the match to TRBD1 covers 7 bases. Trimming took 1 base from V and 7 from J; bases not matched to a gene: 7. Germline V CDR1 and CDR2: LGHNA, YSLEER. The CDR3 has 16 amino acids.

This clonotype has a handful of counts. This chain links TRBV20-1 with TRBJ2-1; 9 positions match TRBD2. V lost 3 bases to trimming and J lost 4 bases; unmatched junction nucleotides: 4. Germline CDR1 and CDR2: DFQATT and SNEGSKA (reference sequence). The length of the CDR3 is 14 residues. CDR3 in DNA: TGCAGTGCTAGTGGCGGGAGGGGATACAATGAGCAGTTCTTC. This codes for CSASGGRGYNEQFF.

The chain employs TRBV29-1 and TRBJ2-1; 7 nucleotides line up with TRBD2. J was trimmed by 2 bases and V by 5 bases; bases with no gene match: 3. The CDR3 covers 13 residues. Germline CDR1 SQVTM, CDR2 ANQGSEA. The DNA of the CDR3 is TGCAGCGTTAGCGGGACCGCCTACAATGAGCAGTTCTTC. It codes for CSVSGTAYNEQFF.

The V and J genes are TRBV14 and TRBJ1-4; possibly TRBD1 for D (6 bases). Germline CDR1 and CDR2: SGHDN and FVKESK. With 4 bases removed from V and 10 bases from J, the gap between germline ends came to 13 bases. The length of the CDR3 is 13 residues. The CDR3 DNA reads as TGTGCCAGCAGCCTGGGGACACAAGGAAAACTGTTTTTT. Translating gives CASSLGTQGKLFF.

This clonotype came up a few times. The CDR3 loop is CASSLARLAGGPKETQYF. CDR3 nucleotide sequence: TGTGCCAGCAGCTTAGCCCGGCTAGCGGGGGGGCCCAAAGAGACCCAGTACTTC. This chain connects TRBV7-8 to TRBJ2-5; 12 bases map to TRBD2. The V and J ends lost 0 bases and 3 bases, in that order; junction bases with no gene match: 8. From germline, CDR1 is SGHVS and CDR2 FQNEAQ. The CDR3 has 18 residues.

Only a few counts were recorded for this clonotype. This sequence joins TRBV6-2 or TRBV6-3 and TRBJ1-1; D not resolved. This CDR3 is 13 amino acids long. V gave up 8 bases and J gave up 1 base, with 11 bases separating them. Germline loops: CDR1 MNHEY, CDR2 SVGEGT. CDR3 residues: CASRWTGNTEAFF. The CDR3 region has the DNA TGTGCCAGCCGGTGGACGGGGAACACTGAAGCTTTCTTT.

A few counts support this clonotype. This CDR3 is CASRAGTGIPGNTIYF. CDR3 nucleotides: TGCGCCAGCAGAGCCGGGACAGGGATTCCTGGAAACACCATATATTTT. This chain links TRBV10-2 with TRBJ1-3; 9 bases line up with TRBD1. Germline trimming cut 6 bases from V and 2 bases from J; bases unmatched to any gene: 8. The CDR3 loop spans 16 amino acids. Germline V CDR1 and CDR2: WSHSY, SAAADI.

The rearrangement joins TRBV6-2 or TRBV6-3 to TRBJ2-7; TRBD2 aligns across 10 bases. The CDR3 spans 14 residues. The V gene's germline CDR1 is MNHEY and CDR2 SVGEGT. J gave up 6 bases and V 4 bases, and 6 bases lay outside the gene matches. DNA for the CDR3: TGTGCCAGCAGTTCCAGCGGGAGGGCCTTCGAGCAGTACTTC. Protein product: CASSSSGRAFEQYF.

This clonotype was seen only a few times. The gene calls are TRBV15 and TRBJ2-3, with 8 nucleotides matching TRBD2. V lost 2 bases and J lost 4; bases outside the gene matches: 5. The CDR3 is 15 amino acids. CDR1 LNHNV and CDR2 YYDKDF come from the germline V gene (reference sequence). CDR3 sequence reads: CATSRLAGSADTQYF. For the CDR3, the DNA is TGTGCCACCAGCAGATTAGCGGGGAGCGCAGATACGCAGTATTTT.

This clonotype was observed a few times. The V gene is TRBV10-3, the J gene TRBJ2-1, with TRBD2 as a possible D gene (7 bases). The V gene's germline CDR1 is ENHRY and CDR2 SYGVKD. CDR3 size: 14 residues. With 10 bases removed from V and 1 base from J, the gap between germline ends came to 14 bases. The CDR3 DNA sequence: TGTGCCACCCTGGGGGGGCAGTCCTACAATGAGCAGTTCTTC. This sequence encodes CATLGGQSYNEQFF.

This clonotype showed up just a few times. The V call is TRBV2, the J call TRBJ2-1; no definite D call. This CDR3 is 13 amino acids long. V lost 8 bases, J lost 7 bases, and 15 bases lay in between. Germline V lookup: CDR1 SNHLY, CDR2 FYNNEI. CDR3 coding DNA: TGTGCCAGCCCGGGTCCTGGGGTGAATGAGCAGTTCTTC. Encoded protein: CASPGPGVNEQFF.

This clonotype was recorded a few times. CDR3: CASSWGAGSTGELFF. The CDR3 DNA reads TGTGCCAGCAGCTGGGGAGCGGGCTCGACCGGGGAGCTGTTTTTT. This rearrangement joins TRBV5-6 to TRBJ2-2, with a weak D call TRBD2 (6 bases). V was clipped by 3 bases and J by 5 bases, with 14 bases between them. The CDR3 length is 15 residues. CDR1 is SGHDT, CDR2 YYEEEE, per germline.

This clonotype was seen a few times. J is TRBJ2-7 and V is TRBV6-2 or TRBV6-3; 8 bases map to TRBD2. The CDR3 loop spans 15 amino acids. The J segment lost 4 bases and the V segment lost 7 bases, leaving 12 bases of the junction unmatched. CDR1 is MNHEY, CDR2 SVGEGT, per germline. CDR3 sequence: CASKGTPGLVYEQYF. Written as DNA, the CDR3 is TGTGCCAGCAAGGGCACCCCGGGACTAGTGTACGAGCAGTACTTC.

This clonotype was recorded a few times. The chain carries TRBV29-1 and TRBJ1-4; maybe TRBD1 (5 bases). V was cut by 7 bases and J by 2 bases, with 8 bases left in between. CDR3 size: 12 residues. The germline gives CDR1 SQVTM, CDR2 ANQGSEA. For the CDR3, the DNA is TGCAGCGCGGGGGGGACTAATGAAAAACTGTTTTTT. It is translated as CSAGGTNEKLFF.

This clonotype was observed many times. V and J are TRBV24-1 and TRBJ2-2, with 7 bases that match TRBD2. The ends lost 9 bases at V and 2 bases at J; junction bases unmatched: 5. The CDR3 has 14 residues. The germline CDR1 and CDR2 sequences are KGHDR and SFDVKD. The CDR3 spells CATASSGNTGELFF. The CDR3 coding sequence is TGTGCCACCGCCTCTAGCGGAAACACCGGGGAGCTGTTTTTT.

The chain uses TRBV19 and TRBJ2-4, with 7 bases fitting TRBD1. The germline V gene has CDR1 LNHDA and CDR2 SQIVND (reference sequence). V lost 3 bases, J lost 13 bases, and 9 bases stayed unmatched. The CDR3 length is 13 residues. This chain's CDR3 is CASSIGTASPQYF. CDR3 in DNA: TGTGCCAGTAGTATTGGGACAGCCTCGCCCCAGTACTTC.

This clonotype has a count of ten or more. This chain connects TRBV5-1 to TRBJ2-3; 9 bases are a match to TRBD1. Per germline, CDR1 SGHRS and CDR2 YFSETQ. The V gene end was trimmed by 0 bases and the J gene end by 6 bases; junction bases not matched to a gene: 5. The CDR3 length is 15 residues. The CDR3 bases are TGCGCCAGCAGCTTGGATTGGACAGGGGCTGATACGCAGTATTTT. Translating gives CASSLDWTGADTQYF. The full variable domain, with the rest looked up from reference TRBV5-1 and TRBJ2-3, is KAGVTQTPRYLIKTRGQQVTLSCSPISGHRSVSWYQQTPGQGLQFLFEYFSETQRNKGNFPGRFSGRQFSNSRSEMNVSTLELGDSALYLCASSLDWTGADTQYFGPGTRLTVL.